Detailed here is one TCR beta chain. Its antigen is undetermined. This entry comes from a study of post-analysis software for immune sequencing data. Study details: Relapsing-remitting, secondary progressive and progressive-relapsing multiple sclerosis were all included among the disease courses. Study results and limitations: Co-batched samples clustered tightly together by F measure. Patients used several TRBV segments, including TRBV5-6, TRBV5-1 and TRBV20-1, more often than controls. Controls significantly exceeded multiple sclerosis patients in normalized Chao1 diversity.

The authors incorporated unique molecular identifiers into the TCR beta cDNA libraries. Input amounts of 1 to 10 million T cells were used. These gave 500,000 or so cDNA molecules, so each molecule approximated one T cell. TCRdb re-called the PCR reads through MiXCR, storing one row per CDR3 protein. Among about 800,000 distinct CDR3 sequences listed, about 27% were seen once. There are 17 residues in the CDR3. The germline gives CDR1 LNHNV, CDR2 YYDKDF (reference sequence). Trimming cost V 5 bases and J 6 bases; bases outside gene matches: 10. The source is a girl aged 10 to 17 with multiple sclerosis. The gene calls are TRBV15 and TRBJ2-2; 12 bases match TRBD2. Sequencing used blood. Here the CDR3 reads CATSVPTSGRMAGELFF. CDR3 nucleotides: TGTGCCACCAGCGTTCCGACTAGCGGGAGAATGGCCGGGGAGCTGTTTTTT.